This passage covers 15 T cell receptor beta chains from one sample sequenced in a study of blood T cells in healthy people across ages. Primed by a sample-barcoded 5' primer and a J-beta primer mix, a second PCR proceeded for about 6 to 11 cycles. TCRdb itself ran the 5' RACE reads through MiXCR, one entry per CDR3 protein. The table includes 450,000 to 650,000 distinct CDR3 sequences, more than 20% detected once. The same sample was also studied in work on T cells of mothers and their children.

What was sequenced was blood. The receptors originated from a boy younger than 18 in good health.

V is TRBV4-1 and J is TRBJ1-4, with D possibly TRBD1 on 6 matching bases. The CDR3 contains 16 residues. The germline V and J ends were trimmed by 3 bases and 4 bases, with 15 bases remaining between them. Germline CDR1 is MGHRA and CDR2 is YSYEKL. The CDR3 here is CASSHADRRGNEKLFF. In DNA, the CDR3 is TGCGCCAGCAGCCACGCCGACAGGAGAGGTAATGAAAAACTGTTTTTT.

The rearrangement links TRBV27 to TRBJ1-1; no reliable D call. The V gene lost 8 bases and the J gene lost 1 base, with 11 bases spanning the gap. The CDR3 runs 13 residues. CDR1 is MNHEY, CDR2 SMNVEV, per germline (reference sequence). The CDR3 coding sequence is TGTGCCAGCGGATTTTCACGGAACACTGAAGCTTTCTTT. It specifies CASGFSRNTEAFF.

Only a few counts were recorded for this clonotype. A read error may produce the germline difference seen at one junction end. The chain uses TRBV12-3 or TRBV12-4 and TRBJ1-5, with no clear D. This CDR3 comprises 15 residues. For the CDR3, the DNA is TGTGCCAGCAGGTTAGCGGGATATAGCAATCAGCCCCAGCATTTT. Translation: CASRLAGYSNQPQHF.

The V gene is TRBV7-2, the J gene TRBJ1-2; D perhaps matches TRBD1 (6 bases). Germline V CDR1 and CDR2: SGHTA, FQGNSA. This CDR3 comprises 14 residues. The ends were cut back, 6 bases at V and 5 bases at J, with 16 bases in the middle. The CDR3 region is CASRNGGAQYGYTF. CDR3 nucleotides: TGTGCCAGCAGAAATGGGGGGGCACAGTATGGCTACACCTTC.

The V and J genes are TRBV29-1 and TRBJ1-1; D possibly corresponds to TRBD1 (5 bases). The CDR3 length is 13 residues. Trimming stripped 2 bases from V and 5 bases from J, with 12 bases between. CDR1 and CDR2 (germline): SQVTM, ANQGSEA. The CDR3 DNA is TGCAGCGTTGAATCTGGGGAGGGGACTGAAGCTTTCTTT. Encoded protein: CSVESGEGTEAFF.

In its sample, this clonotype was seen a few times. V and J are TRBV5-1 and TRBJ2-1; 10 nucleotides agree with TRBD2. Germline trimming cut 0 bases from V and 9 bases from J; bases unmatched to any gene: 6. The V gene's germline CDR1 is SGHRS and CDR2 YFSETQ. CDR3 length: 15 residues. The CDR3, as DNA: TGCGCCAGCAGCTTGGAAGCGGGAGGGCGGGGTGAGCAGTTCTTC. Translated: CASSLEAGGRGEQFF. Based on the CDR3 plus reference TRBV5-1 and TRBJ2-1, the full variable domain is KAGVTQTPRYLIKTRGQQVTLSCSPISGHRSVSWYQQTPGQGLQFLFEYFSETQRNKGNFPGRFSGRQFSNSRSEMNVSTLELGDSALYLCASSLEAGGRGEQFFGPGTRLTVL.

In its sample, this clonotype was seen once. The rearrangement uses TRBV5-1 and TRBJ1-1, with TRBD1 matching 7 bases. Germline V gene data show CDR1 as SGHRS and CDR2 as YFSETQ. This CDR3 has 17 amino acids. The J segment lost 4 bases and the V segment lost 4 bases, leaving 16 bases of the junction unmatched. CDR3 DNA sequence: TGCGCCAGCAGCCCACAGGGGCCTTACGAGGCTAGCACTGAAGCTTTCTTT. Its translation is CASSPQGPYEASTEAFF.

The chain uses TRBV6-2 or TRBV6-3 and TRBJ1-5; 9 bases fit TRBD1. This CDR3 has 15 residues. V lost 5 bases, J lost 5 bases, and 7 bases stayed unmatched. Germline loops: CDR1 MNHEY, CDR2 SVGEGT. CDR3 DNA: TGTGCCAGCAGTCCTAACAGGGGGCGCGATCAGCCCCAGCATTTT. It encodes CASSPNRGRDQPQHF.

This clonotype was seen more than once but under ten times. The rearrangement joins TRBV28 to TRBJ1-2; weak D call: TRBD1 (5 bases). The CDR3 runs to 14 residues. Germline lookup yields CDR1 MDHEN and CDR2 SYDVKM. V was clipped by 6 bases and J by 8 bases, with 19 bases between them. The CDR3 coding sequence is TGTGCCAGCAGGGAGGAAAGGACAACGAGAGGCTACACCTTC. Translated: CASREERTTRGYTF.

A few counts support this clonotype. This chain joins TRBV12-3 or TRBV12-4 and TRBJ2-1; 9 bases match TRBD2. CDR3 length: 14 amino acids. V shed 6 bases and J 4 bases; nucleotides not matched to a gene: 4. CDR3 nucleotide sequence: TGTGCCAGCAGGTCTAGCGGGGATTACAATGAGCAGTTCTTC. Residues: CASRSSGDYNEQFF.

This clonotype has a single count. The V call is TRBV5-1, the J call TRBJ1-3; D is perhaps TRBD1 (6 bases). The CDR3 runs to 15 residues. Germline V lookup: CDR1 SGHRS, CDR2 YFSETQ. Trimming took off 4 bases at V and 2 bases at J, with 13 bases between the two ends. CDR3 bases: TGCGCCAGCAGCCCCACAGGGAAGGCTGGAAACACCATATATTTT. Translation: CASSPTGKAGNTIYF.

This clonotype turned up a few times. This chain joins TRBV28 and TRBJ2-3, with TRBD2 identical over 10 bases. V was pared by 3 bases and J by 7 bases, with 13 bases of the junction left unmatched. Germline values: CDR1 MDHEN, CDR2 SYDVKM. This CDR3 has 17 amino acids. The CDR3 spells CASSFRLAGVGKNTQYF. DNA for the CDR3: TGTGCCAGCAGTTTTCGGCTAGCGGGAGTAGGGAAGAATACGCAGTATTTT.

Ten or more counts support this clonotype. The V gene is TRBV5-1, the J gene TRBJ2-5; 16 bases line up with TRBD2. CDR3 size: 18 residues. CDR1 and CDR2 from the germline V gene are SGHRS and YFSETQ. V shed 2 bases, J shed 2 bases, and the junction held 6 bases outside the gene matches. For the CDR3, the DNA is TGCGCCAGCAGCTTACCGGGACTAGCGGGGGGGATTCAAGAGACCCAGTACTTC. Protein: CASSLPGLAGGIQETQYF.

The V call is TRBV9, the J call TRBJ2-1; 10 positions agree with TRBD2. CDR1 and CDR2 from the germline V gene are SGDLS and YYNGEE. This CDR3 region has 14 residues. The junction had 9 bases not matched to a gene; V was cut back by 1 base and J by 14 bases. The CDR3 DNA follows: TGTGCCAGCAGCGTATCTCGAGCGGGAGGGCCGGAGTTCTTC. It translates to CASSVSRAGGPEFF.

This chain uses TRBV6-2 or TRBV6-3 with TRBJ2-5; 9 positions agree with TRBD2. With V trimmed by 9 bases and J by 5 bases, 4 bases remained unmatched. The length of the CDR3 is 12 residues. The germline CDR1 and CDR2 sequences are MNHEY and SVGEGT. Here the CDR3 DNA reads TGTGCCAGTCAACTAGCGGGCGAGACCCAGTACTTC. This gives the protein CASQLAGETQYF.